The clone carrying this T cell receptor (beta chain) appeared a few times. Antigen specificity is unknown. The record originates from a study of breast tumors, draining lymph nodes, adjacent tissues. Points from the study as a whole: Tumors had less TCR diversity than lymph nodes, more than nontumor tissue. The lymph node origin of tumor T cells was framed as consistent with a hypothesis, not demonstrated. Data fit most tumor T cells coming from lymph node, expanding in tumor.

The CDR3 extends over 15 amino acids. Trimming removed 0 bases from V and 2 bases from J, with 11 bases in between. CDR1 and CDR2 from the germline V gene are SGHNT and YYREEE (reference sequence). The lymph nodes were axillary draining lymph nodes from breast cancer patients. MiXCR was run by TCRdb on the multiplex PCR reads, yielding one entry per CDR3 protein. The sample holds 200,000 or so distinct CDR3 sequences; around a third are singletons and the top ten take around 4.5%. V usage is TRBV5-4 and J usage is TRBJ1-1; the D is unclear. The receptor's source is a female donor with breast cancer. Some clones in this sample may be carry-over from other donors' samples. The specimen sequenced was axillary lymph node tissue. For the CDR3, the DNA is TGTGCCAGCAGCTTGGCTTCCGGGAACAACACTGAAGCTTTCTTT. Protein product: CASSLASGNNTEAFF.